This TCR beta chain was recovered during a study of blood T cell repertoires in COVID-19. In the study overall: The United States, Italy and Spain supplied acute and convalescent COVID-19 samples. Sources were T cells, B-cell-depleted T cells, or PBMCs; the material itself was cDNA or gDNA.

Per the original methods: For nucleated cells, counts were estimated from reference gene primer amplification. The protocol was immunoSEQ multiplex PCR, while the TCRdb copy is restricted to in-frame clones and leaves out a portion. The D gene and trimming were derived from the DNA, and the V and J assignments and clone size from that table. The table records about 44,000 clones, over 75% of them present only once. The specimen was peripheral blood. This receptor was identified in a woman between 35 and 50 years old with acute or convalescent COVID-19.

CDR3 protein: CSGRRAGDYGYTF. The CDR3 region has the DNA TGCAGCGGTCGACGGGCAGGGGATTATGGCTACACCTTC. The genes are TRBV29-1 and TRBJ1-2; tentatively, D is TRBD1 (6 bases). The germline gives CDR1 SQVTM, CDR2 ANQGSEA. Trimming cost V 7 bases and J 5 bases, with 17 bases left between them. The CDR3 has 13 amino acids.